The clone carrying this T cell receptor (beta chain) was seen more than once but under ten times. As yet, its antigen is unknown. Purity above 95% was achieved in all sorted populations. The entry originates in a study of beta chain features in type 1 diabetes. In the study overall: On cell yields, gender and age, patients and healthy donors were similar.

The CDR3 consists of 16 residues. V lost 6 bases and J lost 8; bases outside the gene matches: 15. Germline V gene data show CDR1 as LGHNA and CDR2 as YSLEER. Study-level findings and limits: Patients' naive, central memory and regulatory TCRB repertoires appeared more alike than those of healthy donors.

Reverse transcription of all isolated RNA meant that expressed TCRB transcripts were sequenced. Using immunoSEQ multiplex PCR, the repertoire was profiled, and TCRdb retains in-frame clones only, with some absent. The sample holds under 300,000 clones, around 26% seen once. Sequences were obtained from central memory CD4+ T cells from blood. The chain carries TRBV4-3 and TRBJ2-1, with TRBD2 matching over 8 bases. The receptor comes from a man aged 25-45 years in good health. CDR3 coding DNA: TGCGCCAGCAGTCTAGGGGCGGGGACTAGTGGCTATGAGCAGTTCTTC. Amino acids: CASSLGAGTSGYEQFF.